These T cell receptor beta chains were read from a single sample in a study of T cells after yellow fever vaccination. TCRdb analysed the 5' RACE reads with MiXCR anew, one entry per CDR3 protein. Of a few hundred thousand distinct CDR3 sequences in the sample, about a sixth were seen once. This specimen was PBMCs, taken 5 days after the first yellow fever vaccination. These receptors were taken from a man aged 18 to 35 who received the YFV17D yellow fever vaccine. CDR3s include the opening cysteine and the closing phenylalanine or tryptophan. The D gene is left open where the match is weak. The listing skips clone size in some rows; elsewhere it reads once, few, many or a size class.

V gene: TRBV12-3/TRBV12-4
J gene: TRBJ1-5
D gene: TRBD1
clone size: .
CDR3 DNA: TGTGCCAGCAGCCTAAGGGACAGGTGGAGGGGTAATCAGCCCCAGCATTTT
CDR3 protein: CASSLRDRWRGNQPQHF

V gene: TRBV4-1
J gene: TRBJ2-2
D gene: TRBD2
clone size: .
CDR3 DNA: TGCGCCAGCAGCCAAGAGGGGGTGAGCGGGACGAACACCGGGGAGCTGTTTTTT
CDR3 protein: CASSQEGVSGTNTGELFF

V gene: TRBV4-1
J gene: TRBJ2-2
D gene: TRBD1
clone size: few
CDR3 DNA: TGCGCCAGCAGCCATGGACAGGCGAACACCGGGGAGCTGTTTTTT
CDR3 protein: CASSHGQANTGELFF

V gene: TRBV3-1
J gene: TRBJ2-1
D gene: .
clone size: .
CDR3 DNA: TGTGCCAGCAGCCAAGATAGGGCCACCGAGCTGTTCTTC
CDR3 protein: CASSQDRATELFF

V gene: TRBV12-3/TRBV12-4
J gene: TRBJ1-5
D gene: .
clone size: .
CDR3 DNA: TGTGCCAGCAGTTTGGGGCAGAGACGATATAGCAATCAGCCCCAGCATTTT
CDR3 protein: CASSLGQRRYSNQPQHF

V gene: TRBV18
J gene: TRBJ2-2
D gene: .
clone size: .
CDR3 DNA: TGTGCCAGCTCACCCCCCCTCTGGGGGACCGTGAACACCGGGGAGCTGTTTTTT
CDR3 protein: CASSPPLWGTVNTGELFF

V gene: TRBV5-5
J gene: TRBJ2-5
D gene: .
clone size: .
CDR3 DNA: TGTGCCAGCAGCTTGGAAGGAACAGGGTCTGAGACCCAGTACTTC
CDR3 protein: CASSLEGTGSETQYF

V gene: TRBV9
J gene: TRBJ1-1
D gene: .
clone size: .
CDR3 DNA: TGTGCCAGCAGCGTAAGGGGGGCGGGCACTGAAGCTTTCTTT
CDR3 protein: CASSVRGAGTEAFF

V gene: TRBV12-3/TRBV12-4
J gene: TRBJ2-5
D gene: TRBD1
clone size: few
CDR3 DNA: TGTGCCAGCAGTATGACCGGACAGGGGGAAGAGACCCAGTACTTC
CDR3 protein: CASSMTGQGEETQYF

V gene: TRBV6-2/TRBV6-3
J gene: TRBJ2-2
D gene: TRBD2
clone size: few
CDR3 DNA: TGTGCCAGCAGTTACTCGGGAGCGGGGGGGCGCTCGGCCGGGGAGCTGTTTTTT
CDR3 protein: CASSYSGAGGRSAGELFF

V gene: TRBV5-1
J gene: TRBJ2-1
D gene: .
clone size: few
CDR3 DNA: TGCGCCAGCAGCTTGGCCCCGATGTACAATGAGCAGTTCTTC
CDR3 protein: CASSLAPMYNEQFF

V gene: TRBV20-1
J gene: TRBJ2-5
D gene: TRBD1
clone size: .
CDR3 DNA: TGCAGTGCATTCCCGGGACAGGGCGACCAAGAGACCCAGTACTTC
CDR3 protein: CSAFPGQGDQETQYF

V gene: TRBV12-3/TRBV12-4
J gene: TRBJ2-2
D gene: .
clone size: once
CDR3 DNA: TGTGCCAGCGGAACTTTCAACACCGGGGAGCTGTTTTTT
CDR3 protein: CASGTFNTGELFF

V gene: TRBV7-9
J gene: TRBJ1-1
D gene: TRBD1
clone size: .
CDR3 DNA: TGTGCCAGCAGCGTACTCCGGGACAGAAGCTCTGAAGCTTTCTTT
CDR3 protein: CASSVLRDRSSEAFF

V gene: TRBV27
J gene: TRBJ1-4
D gene: TRBD1
clone size: few
CDR3 DNA: TGTGCCAGCAGTCCCCGGACAGGATTTGGGGAAAAACTGTTTTTT
CDR3 protein: CASSPRTGFGEKLFF

V gene: TRBV7-2
J gene: TRBJ2-3
D gene: .
clone size: few
CDR3 DNA: TGTGCCAGCAGCTTAGAGGTCGGGGCAGATACGCAGTATTTT
CDR3 protein: CASSLEVGADTQYF

V gene: TRBV4-3
J gene: TRBJ2-7
D gene: .
clone size: few
CDR3 DNA: TGCGCCAGCAGCTCCCGGGGAGGCCACGAGCAGTACTTC
CDR3 protein: CASSSRGGHEQYF

V gene: TRBV7-9
J gene: TRBJ2-3
D gene: .
clone size: few
CDR3 DNA: TGTGTTGTGGCTAGCACAGATACGCAGTATTTT
CDR3 protein: CVVASTDTQYF

V gene: TRBV4-3
J gene: TRBJ2-5
D gene: .
clone size: .
CDR3 DNA: TGCGCCAGCAGCCCCGGACACGGAATATGGGAGACCCAGTACTTC
CDR3 protein: CASSPGHGIWETQYF